This TCR beta chain was recorded in a study of blood T cell repertoires in COVID-19. Study information: Acute and convalescent COVID-19 specimens originated in the United States, Italy and Spain.

Germline V CDR1 and CDR2: DFQATT, SNEGSKA (reference sequence). V lost 3 bases and J 2 bases, leaving 17 bases between the germline ends. CDR3 length: 16 residues. Source study methods: From reference gene primer amplification, estimates of nucleated cell counts were derived. TCRdb's table, derived via immunoSEQ multiplex PCR, lists solely in-frame clones and lacks some. From that table come the V and J calls and clone size; the DNA was used to work out D and trimming. The sample yields about 26,000 clones, 90% seen once. J is TRBJ2-1 and V is TRBV20-1; D remains ambiguous. The source material was peripheral blood. The receptor's source is a human donor in a cohort sampled during active COVID-19. The CDR3 coding sequence is TGCAGTGCTAGTAATGTTGCGGCCTGGGCCTACAATGAGCAGTTCTTC. The encoded protein is CSASNVAAWAYNEQFF.